This passage covers 20 T cell receptor beta chains from one sample sequenced in a study of blood T cells in healthy people across ages. Combining a sample-barcoded 5' primer with a J-beta primer mix, a second PCR ran for about 7 to 11 cycles. TCRdb re-called the 5' RACE reads with MiXCR, one entry per CDR3 protein. Of over a million distinct CDR3 sequences listed, less than 45% are singletons. Source material: blood. These receptors were obtained from a woman younger than 35 in good health.

This clonotype has just one count. This chain connects TRBV6-2 or TRBV6-3 to TRBJ2-1; maybe TRBD2 (5 bases). V was pared by 5 bases and J by 7 bases, with 12 bases between. The CDR3 totals 13 residues. CDR1 MNHEY and CDR2 SVGEGT come from the germline V gene. In DNA form, the CDR3 reads TGTGCCAGCAGTGGGAGTATGGAAAATGAGCAGTTCTTC. Its protein product is CASSGSMENEQFF.

V usage is TRBV7-9 and J usage is TRBJ2-1; TRBD2 matches 13 bases. The CDR3 runs to 16 residues. Trimming at V came to 5 bases and at J to 7 bases, leaving 8 bases not matched to a gene. Germline loops: CDR1 SEHNR, CDR2 FQNEAQ (reference sequence). CDR3 loop: CASSERLAGGFNEQFF. In DNA form, the CDR3 reads TGTGCCAGCAGCGAGAGACTAGCGGGGGGTTTTAATGAGCAGTTCTTC.

This clonotype has more than one count but fewer than ten. The chain joins TRBV3-1 to TRBJ2-5; 8 nucleotides line up with TRBD2. This CDR3 has 14 residues. CDR1 LGHDT and CDR2 YNNKEL come from the germline V gene (reference sequence). Unmatched junction bases numbered 5, after V lost 3 bases and J lost 5 bases. CDR3 region: CASSHLAGGETQYF. CDR3 coding DNA: TGTGCCAGCAGCCACCTAGCGGGCGGGGAGACCCAGTACTTC.

The chain recombines TRBV27 with TRBJ1-4; unclear D gene. This CDR3 contains 16 residues. V lost 4 bases and J lost 0, with 12 bases in between. CDR1 is MNHEY and CDR2 is SMNVEV in the germline V gene (reference sequence). The CDR3 DNA follows: TGTGCCAGCAGTTACGATACAGCCGCAACTAATGAAAAACTGTTTTTT. Its protein is CASSYDTAATNEKLFF.

CDR3 DNA sequence: TGCAGTGCTAGAGAGCCTAAGAATACAGCGTCGAATCAGCCCCAGCATTTT. Amino acids: CSAREPKNTASNQPQHF. This chain joins TRBV20-1 and TRBJ1-5; D is uncertain. This CDR3 has 17 amino acids. The germline V gene has CDR1 DFQATT and CDR2 SNEGSKA (reference sequence). V lost 0 bases and J lost 4, with 19 bases in between.

V is TRBV6-1 and J is TRBJ1-5; weak D call: TRBD1 (6 bases). Per the germline V gene, CDR1 is MNHNS and CDR2 is SASEGT. This CDR3 comprises 18 residues. The ends were cut back, 0 bases at V and 5 bases at J, with 20 bases in the middle. CDR3 DNA: TGTGCCAGCAGTGAAGCTAGGCTCAGGGGAAAGCGGGATCAGCCCCAGCATTTT. This sequence encodes CASSEARLRGKRDQPQHF.

This rearrangement joins TRBV4-3 to TRBJ2-3; possibly TRBD1 for D (5 bases). This CDR3 comprises 14 residues. V shed 5 bases and J shed 6 bases, with 15 bases lying between them. Germline V gene lookup returns CDR1 LGHNA and CDR2 YSLEER. The CDR3 sequence: CASSKPPGHDTQYF. In nucleotides, the CDR3 is TGCGCCAGCAGCAAGCCGCCCGGACACGATACGCAGTATTTT.

This clonotype has a handful of counts. The chain links TRBV5-1 to TRBJ2-1; no clear D gene. Per the germline V gene, CDR1 is SGHRS and CDR2 is YFSETQ. The CDR3 extends over 15 amino acids. V lost 4 bases to trimming and J lost 3 bases, with 14 bases between them. CDR3 nucleotide sequence: TGCGCCAGCAGCGGCGGACGGATTATCTACAATGAGCAGTTCTTC. Amino acid sequence: CASSGGRIIYNEQFF.

This clonotype was counted between two and nine times. V and J are TRBV11-2 and TRBJ2-5; D is undetermined. The germline V gene has CDR1 SGHAT and CDR2 FQNNGV. The CDR3 is 14 amino acids. Between the trimmed V and J ends, which lost 2 bases and 0 bases, there was a span of 7 bases. The DNA for the CDR3 is TGTGCCAGCAGCTTATTCCGGGACCAAGAGACCCAGTACTTC. Residues: CASSLFRDQETQYF.

The gene calls are TRBV7-2 and TRBJ2-5; 8 bases are a match to TRBD1. Germline V gene lookup returns CDR1 SGHTA and CDR2 FQGNSA. The CDR3 totals 18 residues. Trimming at V came to 4 bases and at J to 1 base, leaving 14 bases not matched to a gene. The CDR3 is CASSSPLWTGKFQETQYF. DNA of the CDR3: TGTGCCAGCAGCTCCCCCCTTTGGACAGGGAAGTTCCAAGAGACCCAGTACTTC.

A few counts support this clonotype. This chain joins TRBV28 and TRBJ1-2; 8 positions match TRBD1. The CDR3 loop spans 15 amino acids. Germline CDR1 MDHEN, CDR2 SYDVKM. V shed 3 bases, J shed 3 bases, and the junction held 6 bases outside the gene matches. CDR3 sequence: CASSFQGAIHYGYTF. The DNA for the CDR3 is TGTGCCAGCAGTTTTCAGGGGGCGATTCACTATGGCTACACCTTC.

This chain joins TRBV4-1 and TRBJ1-3; D is unclear. Germline-derived CDR1 and CDR2 are MGHRA and YSYEKL. The ends were cut back, 4 bases at V and 0 bases at J, with 16 bases in the middle. The length of the CDR3 is 17 residues. In nucleotides, the CDR3 is TGCGCCAGCAGCCCCCTTGGTTGGGCGGACTCTGGAAACACCATATATTTT. It specifies CASSPLGWADSGNTIYF.

This clonotype was counted a few times. CDR3 nucleotides: TGTGCCAGCAGCCAAGCTAAGGCCCTCTCCTATAATTCACCCCTCCACTTT. This encodes CASSQAKALSYNSPLHF. V gene TRBV4-2 combines with J gene TRBJ1-6; D gene unclear. This CDR3 has 17 amino acids. V was pared by 1 base and J by 0 bases, with 10 bases between. CDR1 LGHNA and CDR2 YNFKEQ come from the germline V gene.

The chain recombines TRBV20-1 with TRBJ2-7; 9 nucleotides match TRBD1. The V gene's germline CDR1 is DFQATT and CDR2 SNEGSKA (reference sequence). Trimming cost V 4 bases and J 5 bases; bases outside gene matches: 9. The CDR3 is made up of 14 amino acids. In nucleotides, the CDR3 is TGCAGTGCTACCCCCCTGGGACAGGGAAACGAGCAGTACTTC. Its protein product is CSATPLGQGNEQYF.

This clonotype was observed a handful of times. The rearrangement links TRBV10-3 to TRBJ2-1; 8 bases align to TRBD2. The CDR3 totals 14 residues. The ends lost 5 bases at V and 7 bases at J; junction bases unmatched: 7. Germline V gives CDR1 ENHRY, CDR2 SYGVKD. CDR3 protein: CAISMSGSHNEQFF. In DNA, the CDR3 is TGTGCCATCAGTATGAGCGGGAGTCATAATGAGCAGTTCTTC.

The gene calls are TRBV20-1 and TRBJ1-5, with a tentative D call TRBD1 (6 bases). V lost 0 bases, J lost 8 bases, and 17 bases lay in between. CDR1 and CDR2 (germline): DFQATT, SNEGSKA (reference sequence). The CDR3 loop spans 15 amino acids. The CDR3 DNA reads as TGCAGTGCTAGAGATAGGGTATTGGGGGCCGAGCCCCAGCATTTT. The encoded protein is CSARDRVLGAEPQHF.

The chain couples TRBV6-5 to TRBJ1-1; D might be TRBD1 (5 bases). Germline V lookup: CDR1 MNHEY, CDR2 SVGAGI. The CDR3 totals 15 residues. Between the trimmed V and J ends, which lost 0 bases and 1 base, there was a span of 9 bases. Written as DNA, the CDR3 is TGTGCCAGCAGTTACTCCGCTGGGGGGAACACTGAAGCTTTCTTT. Translated, it gives CASSYSAGGNTEAFF.

The chain links TRBV10-2 to TRBJ2-1, with 12 bases that match TRBD2. Germline CDR1 and CDR2: WSHSY and SAAADI. The CDR3 runs to 15 residues. With 5 bases clipped from V and 8 bases from J, the junction kept 7 bases outside the gene matches. The DNA for the CDR3 is TGCGCCAGCAGTTCTAGCGGGGGGGGGTTGGATGAGCAGTTCTTC. Residues: CASSSSGGGLDEQFF.

This clonotype was detected only a few times. This chain connects TRBV4-1 to TRBJ1-2; no reliable D call. Germline CDR1 and CDR2: MGHRA and YSYEKL. CDR3 size: 13 residues. Trimming removed 0 bases at V and 4 bases at J, with 6 bases between. The chain's CDR3 is CASSQDISYGYTF. CDR3 in DNA: TGCGCCAGCAGCCAAGACATATCCTATGGCTACACCTTC.

The rearrangement uses TRBV2 and TRBJ2-3; D remains unclear. The V end lost 3 bases, the J end lost 1 base, and 8 bases lay between the germline ends. Germline CDR1 is SNHLY and CDR2 is FYNNEI. This CDR3 contains 14 residues. The chain's CDR3 is CASSEIRGTDTQYF. The DNA of the CDR3 is TGTGCCAGCAGTGAGATCCGGGGCACAGATACGCAGTATTTT.